The sequence of this T cell receptor beta chain was determined in a study of blood T cell repertoires in COVID-19. Study context: Sample material is recorded as cDNA or gDNA derived from T cells, B-cell-depleted T cells, or PBMCs.

Under the authors' procedure: Researchers report that nucleated cell counts were estimated from reference gene primer amplification. Profiling relied on immunoSEQ multiplex PCR, and the TCRdb table lists in-frame clones only, not all of them. V and J calls and clone size are as listed in that table; D and trimming were resolved from the DNA. The sample records about 260,000 clones, roughly nine tenths being singletons. Specimen: peripheral blood. The TCR originated in a man aged 35-49 years who had recovered from COVID-19.

The CDR3 loop is CASSPRAGGETGELFF. The CDR3 region has the DNA TGTGCCAGCAGCCCGCGGGCAGGGGGCGAAACCGGGGAGCTGTTTTTT. The chain combines TRBV9 with TRBJ2-2, with TRBD1 matching 8 bases. Germline V gives CDR1 SGDLS, CDR2 YYNGEE. V shed 4 bases and J 5 bases; nucleotides not matched to a gene: 10. The CDR3 extends over 16 amino acids.